These 20 T cell receptor beta chains were sequenced from one sample in a study of T cells in severe cutaneous drug reactions. The donors had carbamazepine-induced Stevens-Johnson syndrome or toxic epidermal necrolysis. Libraries were made by iRepertoire multiplex PCR with TCR subtype-specific primers for bulk and single-cell sequencing. TCRdb reprocessed the multiplex PCR reads, keeping one entry per CDR3 protein, no DNA. This sample lists 10,000 or so distinct CDR3 sequences; its ten largest clones have 21%. Sequenced material: cells from a skin blister. The source is a human donor with Stevens-Johnson syndrome, a severe cutaneous drug reaction.

The genes are TRBV20-1 and TRBJ2-1; with no DNA, the TCRdb D assignment of TRBD1 cannot be verified. Germline V gene lookup returns CDR1 DFQATT and CDR2 SNEGSKA (reference sequence). The CDR3 has 19 residues. CDR3 region: CSALWARQGALSSYNEQFF.

The chain recombines TRBV29-1 with TRBJ2-6; no DNA is available, so the TRBD1 call from TCRdb remains unchecked. This CDR3 is built from 14 residues. CDR1 and CDR2 (germline): SQVTM, ANQGSEA. This CDR3 reads CSVPGHSGANVLTF.

The rearrangement links TRBV20-1 to TRBJ2-7; TCRdb names TRBD1, which stays unverified in the absence of DNA. The CDR3 covers 15 residues. Germline assignment: CDR1 DFQATT and CDR2 SNEGSKA (reference sequence). Here the CDR3 reads CSARGGGQGTYEQYF.

The V call is TRBV29-1, the J call TRBJ1-6. The germline gives CDR1 SQVTM, CDR2 ANQGSEA. The CDR3 covers 13 residues. CDR3 amino acids: CSASIDTYSPLHF. Filled out from reference TRBV29-1 and TRBJ1-6, the complete variable domain reads SAVISQKPSRDICQRGTSLTIQCQVDSQVTMMFWYRQQPGQSLTLIATANQGSEATYESGFVIDKFPISRPNLTFSTLTVSNMSPEDSSIYLCSASIDTYSPLHFGNGTRLTVT.

The chain uses TRBV29-1 and TRBJ2-1; TCRdb lists TRBD1, though no DNA is available to test this call. From germline, CDR1 is SQVTM and CDR2 ANQGSEA. The CDR3 runs to 13 residues. CDR3: CSVENGDKVEQFF.

This clonotype is identified as medium-sized from frequency. This sequence joins TRBV24-1 and TRBJ2-3. CDR1 and CDR2 (germline): KGHDR, SFDVKD. This CDR3 spans 17 amino acids. CDR3 protein: CATSDPFDGDSTDTQYF.

CDR3 region: CSVADGVNYEQYF. The chain has TRBV29-1 and TRBJ2-7. The germline V gene has CDR1 SQVTM and CDR2 ANQGSEA. The CDR3 length is 13 residues.

V is TRBV20-1 and J is TRBJ1-5; TCRdb's D gene call, TRBD1, goes unchecked for lack of DNA. The CDR3 is 13 residues long. Germline-derived CDR1 and CDR2 are DFQATT and SNEGSKA (reference sequence). CDR3 loop: CSMHRVGNQPQHF.

In terms of frequency, this clonotype is medium-sized. The gene calls are TRBV20-1 and TRBJ1-5. The CDR3 runs to 13 residues. Germline CDR1 and CDR2: DFQATT and SNEGSKA (reference sequence). The CDR3 spells CSARQGGNQPQHF.

V and J are TRBV20-1 and TRBJ2-3; TCRdb's D gene call, TRBD2, goes unchecked for lack of DNA. The CDR3 runs to 15 residues. Germline loops: CDR1 DFQATT, CDR2 SNEGSKA (reference sequence). The CDR3 protein is CSAPAGGGSTDTQYF.

V usage is TRBV25-1 and J usage is TRBJ2-3; TCRdb picks TRBD1, but there is no DNA to check that call. Germline values: CDR1 MGHDK, CDR2 SYGVNS. This CDR3 comprises 17 residues. CDR3 loop: CASSSAGVKSGPDTQYF.

This clonotype is deemed large (0.1 to 1%) by its frequency. The chain has TRBV20-1 and TRBJ2-1. The CDR3 has 17 residues. Per germline, CDR1 DFQATT and CDR2 SNEGSKA (reference sequence). CDR3 protein: CSAGRLLAGVPYNEQFF.

The chain carries TRBV20-1 and TRBJ2-3; TCRdb picks TRBD2, but there is no DNA to check that call. This CDR3 comprises 16 residues. Germline loops: CDR1 DFQATT, CDR2 SNEGSKA (reference sequence). The CDR3 here is CSAATSSSGDTDTQYF.

V is TRBV29-1 and J is TRBJ2-3; TCRdb selects TRBD2, and the lack of DNA leaves this call unchecked. CDR1 is SQVTM and CDR2 is ANQGSEA in the germline V gene. The CDR3 sequence is 14 residues long. The CDR3: CSVESAGTTDTQYF.

The chain recombines TRBV29-1 with TRBJ2-3; without DNA, the TCRdb call of TRBD1 cannot be checked. Germline V gene data show CDR1 as SQVTM and CDR2 as ANQGSEA. This CDR3 is built from 12 residues. CDR3 residues: CSVGDATDTQYF.

The chain couples TRBV29-1 to TRBJ2-2. The CDR3 length is 13 residues. Germline CDR1 is SQVTM and CDR2 is ANQGSEA. CDR3 residues: CSVGQANTGELFF.

The rearrangement joins TRBV20-1 to TRBJ1-5; the TCRdb call, TRBD1, lacks DNA for checking. The CDR3 runs 15 residues. Germline CDR1 reads DFQATT; CDR2 reads SNEGSKA (reference sequence). The CDR3 spells CSARRLGTESQPQHF.

The genes are TRBV18 and TRBJ1-1; TCRdb lists TRBD1, though no DNA is available to test this call. This CDR3 region has 17 residues. Germline V lookup: CDR1 KGHSH, CDR2 LQKENI. CDR3 protein: CASSPYVPGQGGTEAFF.

The gene calls are TRBV29-1 and TRBJ2-1; the D call from TCRdb, TRBD2, cannot be confirmed without DNA. CDR3 length equals 14 residues. Germline V gives CDR1 SQVTM, CDR2 ANQGSEA. The CDR3 loop is CSVDTSGTYNEQFF.

The V call is TRBV20-1, the J call TRBJ2-3. The CDR3 has 12 residues. Germline assignment: CDR1 DFQATT and CDR2 SNEGSKA (reference sequence). The CDR3 spells CSALDSTDTQYF.